This paragraph reports one TCR beta chain. This entry is derived from a study of blood T cell repertoires in COVID-19. As for the study in general: Acute and convalescent COVID-19 samples came from the United States, Italy and Spain. PBMCs, B-cell-depleted T cells, or T cells provided the cDNA or gDNA that made up the material.

Methods used by the authors: Using reference gene primer amplification, nucleated cell counts were estimated. Measured with immunoSEQ multiplex PCR; TCRdb has only the in-frame clones, and not every one. V and J calls and clone size follow that table, whereas D and trimming were derived from the DNA. The table shows just over 70,000 clones, with 75% to 85% occurring only once. This sequence was found in a man aged 70-80 years who had recovered from COVID-19. The material sequenced was peripheral blood.

The CDR3 sequence is CASSQEGSGPTLSYEQYF. The CDR3, as DNA: TGTGCCAGCAGCCAAGAAGGGAGCGGACCAACCCTCTCCTACGAGCAGTACTTC. The rearrangement links TRBV3-1 (or the pseudogene TRBV3-2) to TRBJ2-7; weak D call: TRBD2 (5 bases). Germline assignment: CDR1 LGHDT and CDR2 YNNKEL (reference sequence). The CDR3 sequence is 18 residues long. Deletions cut 0 bases from V and 0 bases from J, with 18 bases between.